The 24 T cell receptor beta chains below come from one sample, sequenced in a study of blood T cell repertoires in COVID-19. Sequencing was performed with immunoSEQ multiplex PCR; in TCRdb, only in-frame clones are kept and a portion is missing. Here the sample spans some 350,000 clones, roughly nine tenths being singletons. Sequencing was carried out using PBMCs or T cells enriched from blood (not recorded which). These receptors came from a woman aged 25-40 years who had recovered from COVID-19.

The chain has TRBV27 and TRBJ2-7; 7 bases match TRBD1. The CDR3 covers 16 residues. The V gene's germline CDR1 is MNHEY and CDR2 SMNVEV (reference sequence). V lost 5 bases and J lost 6; bases outside the gene matches: 16. CDR3 nucleotide sequence: TGTGCCAGCAGTCACATCACCGGGACAGAGAGACGCGAGCAGTACTTC. It yields the protein CASSHITGTERREQYF.

This clone was detected only once. This chain uses TRBV7-9 with TRBJ1-6, with a tentative D call TRBD1 (5 bases). The length of the CDR3 is 14 residues. The V end was cut by 3 bases, the J end by 7 bases, with 10 bases between. In germline, CDR1 is SEHNR, CDR2 FQNEAQ (reference sequence). In nucleotides, the CDR3 is TGTGCCAGCAGCTTTACAGGATCGAATTCACCCCTCCACTTT. Its protein product is CASSFTGSNSPLHF.

This clone was seen only a few times. The chain combines TRBV5-1 with TRBJ2-7; 7 nucleotides agree with TRBD2. The ends lost 6 bases at V and 2 bases at J; junction bases unmatched: 11. In germline, CDR1 is SGHRS, CDR2 YFSETQ. The CDR3 runs 15 residues. The chain's CDR3 is CASTVGASGTYEQYF. The CDR3, as DNA: TGCGCCAGCACCGTTGGGGCTAGCGGTACCTACGAGCAGTACTTC.

The chain couples TRBV25-1 to TRBJ2-5, with a weak D call TRBD1 (7 bases). The V and J ends lost 5 bases and 5 bases respectively, with 27 bases between them. This CDR3 is 18 amino acids long. Germline CDR1 is MGHDK and CDR2 is SYGVNS. CDR3 amino acids: CASSPLPGRGVVFETQYF. Written as DNA, the CDR3 is TGTGCCAGCAGTCCCCTCCCGGGCAGGGGGGTTGTGTTTGAGACCCAGTACTTC.

In regard to this clone: The same CDR3 can be traced to other DNA sequences in this sample. The chain uses TRBV7-2 and TRBJ1-4, with D unresolved. Germline-derived CDR1 and CDR2 are SGHTA and FQGNSA. The length of the CDR3 is 13 residues. Trimming took off 5 bases at V and 5 bases at J, with 9 bases between the two ends. In nucleotides, the CDR3 is TGTGCCAGCAGCCCCAGGATAAATGAAAAACTGTTTTTT. Translation gives CASSPRINEKLFF.

This clone was seen just once. The chain carries TRBV6-2 or TRBV6-3 and TRBJ2-1, with TRBD2 matching 12 bases. Trimming at V came to 3 bases and at J to 2 bases, leaving 5 bases not matched to a gene. The CDR3 is made up of 17 amino acids. The germline gives CDR1 MNHEY, CDR2 SVGEGT. CDR3 region: CASSYSSGGVTYNEQFF. The DNA for the CDR3 is TGTGCCAGCAGTTATTCTAGCGGGGGGGTCACCTACAATGAGCAGTTCTTC.

The count of this clone is one. This chain joins TRBV28 and TRBJ2-1, with 13 bases identical to TRBD2. Looked up from germline, CDR1 is MDHEN and CDR2 is SYDVKM. The CDR3 is 14 amino acids. V shed 7 bases and J 8 bases; nucleotides not matched to a gene: 5. CDR3 sequence (DNA): TGTGCCAGCACTGGACTAGCGGGAGTCGATGAGCAGTTCTTC. Its translation is CASTGLAGVDEQFF. The full variable domain, in which reference TRBV28 and TRBJ2-1 provide the parts outside the CDR3, is DVKVTQSSRYLVKRTGEKVFLECVQDMDHENMFWYRQDPGLGLRLIYFSYDVKMKEKGDIPEGYSVSREKKERFSLILESASTNQTSMYLCASTGLAGVDEQFFGPGTRLTVL.

The rearrangement links TRBV11-2 to TRBJ2-1; 7 bases are a match to TRBD1. The junction had 7 bases not matched to a gene; V was cut back by 1 base and J by 13 bases. The CDR3 is 13 residues long. Germline CDR1 is SGHAT and CDR2 is FQNNGV. The DNA for the CDR3 is TGTGCCAGCAGCTTAGGGGGTCGGGACAGCCAGTTCTTC. Amino acid sequence: CASSLGGRDSQFF.

J is TRBJ2-7 and V is TRBV12-3 or TRBV12-4; 8 positions match TRBD2. V was clipped by 6 bases and J by 7 bases; unmatched bases: 5. The CDR3 spans 12 residues. CDR3 in DNA: TGTGCCAGCAGGACGGGGGGGCTTGAGCAGTACTTC. It encodes CASRTGGLEQYF.

The V gene is TRBV15, the J gene TRBJ2-1, with 7 bases aligning to TRBD2. The CDR3 sequence is 13 residues long. V was clipped by 9 bases and J by 3 bases; unmatched bases: 5. Germline CDR1 is LNHNV and CDR2 is YYDKDF (reference sequence). For the CDR3, the DNA is TGTGCCACTTCAAGCGGGGTCTACAATGAGCAGTTCTTC. This translates into CATSSGVYNEQFF. The whole variable domain, filled in from reference TRBV15 and TRBJ2-1, reads DAMVIQNPRYQVTQFGKPVTLSCSQTLNHNVMYWYQQKSSQAPKLLFHYYDKDFNNEADTPDNFQSRRPNTSFCFLDIRSPGLGDTAMYLCATSSGVYNEQFFGPGTRLTVL.

The chain recombines TRBV5-6 with TRBJ2-7; possible D gene TRBD1, 5 bases. Germline V gene lookup returns CDR1 SGHDT and CDR2 YYEEEE. Trimming took 4 bases from V and 7 from J, leaving 18 bases between them. The CDR3 covers 14 residues. CDR3 region: CASSLWTPGAEQYF. As DNA, the CDR3 is TGTGCCAGCAGCCTTTGGACACCCGGAGCGGAGCAGTACTTC. Full variable domain (rest looked up from reference TRBV5-6 and TRBJ2-7): DAGVTQSPTHLIKTRGQQVTLRCSPKSGHDTVSWYQQALGQGPQFIFQYYEEEERQRGNFPDRFSGHQFPNYSSELNVNALLLGDSALYLCASSLWTPGAEQYFGPGTRLTVT.

In its sample, this clone was seen once. The chain combines TRBV7-9 with TRBJ2-1; 7 nucleotides align to TRBD1. In germline, CDR1 is SEHNR, CDR2 FQNEAQ (reference sequence). CDR3 length equals 15 residues. Trimming at V came to 0 bases and at J to 3 bases, leaving 2 bases not matched to a gene. The CDR3 bases are TGTGCCAGCAGCTTAGCGCAGGGGGTCTACAATGAGCAGTTCTTC. Residues: CASSLAQGVYNEQFF.

The gene calls are TRBV3-1 (or the pseudogene TRBV3-2) and TRBJ1-4; 9 bases line up with TRBD1. Losses at the gene ends were 2 bases for V and 10 bases for J; bases not matched to a gene: 11. Germline lookup yields CDR1 LGHDT and CDR2 YNNKEL (reference sequence). The CDR3 spans 16 residues. In nucleotides, the CDR3 is TGTGCCAGCAGCCAAAATACAGGGGGCTCTGGGGGAAAACTGTTTTTT. It translates to CASSQNTGGSGGKLFF.

The chain has TRBV6-5 and TRBJ2-1; D is possibly TRBD2 (7 bases). Germline CDR1 reads MNHEY; CDR2 reads SVGAGI. V was cut by 6 bases and J by 6 bases, with 18 bases left in between. CDR3 size: 15 residues. The CDR3 DNA sequence: TGTGCCAGCAGCTGGGTTGAGGGGGGGTTCAATGAGCAGTTCTTC. This codes for CASSWVEGGFNEQFF.

As concerns this clone: At one boundary the junction diverges from the germline segment, which might be a read error. This chain joins TRBV9 and TRBJ2-3, with D tentatively TRBD2 (6 bases). Germline values: CDR1 SGDLS, CDR2 YYNGEE. This CDR3 has 16 amino acids. The CDR3 is CASSVGGGARTDTQYF. For the CDR3, the DNA is TGTGCCAGCAGCGTCGGGGGTGGGGCGCGCACGGATACGCAGTATTTT. Looking up the rest from reference TRBV9 and TRBJ2-3 gives the full variable domain: DSGVTQTPKHLITATGQRVTLRCSPRSGDLSVYWYQQSLDQGLQFLIQYYNGEERAKGNILERFSAQQFPDLHSELNLSSLELGDSALYFCASSVGGGARTDTQYFGPGTRLTVL.

DNA of the CDR3: TGTGCCAGTAGTACCTGGACAGACGATGGTGGCTACACCTTC. Translated: CASSTWTDDGGYTF. This sequence joins TRBV19 and TRBJ1-2; D perhaps matches TRBD1 (6 bases). This CDR3 has 14 residues. The germline CDR1 and CDR2 sequences are LNHDA and SQIVND (reference sequence). Trimming removed 4 bases at V and 7 bases at J, with 16 bases between.

This clone was seen only a few times. This chain uses TRBV7-9 with TRBJ2-5, with 8 bases that match TRBD1. With 5 bases clipped from V and 4 bases from J, the junction kept 6 bases outside the gene matches. This CDR3 contains 14 residues. Germline V gene data show CDR1 as SEHNR and CDR2 as FQNEAQ (reference sequence). The CDR3 bases are TGTGCCAGCAGCGGATGGACAGGGCGAGAGACCCAGTACTTC. Translation: CASSGWTGRETQYF.

The chain combines TRBV19 with TRBJ1-6; TRBD1 might be the D (5 bases). The CDR3 has 16 amino acids. CDR1 and CDR2 (germline): LNHDA, SQIVND (reference sequence). V gave up 3 bases and J gave up 7 bases, with 16 bases separating them. The CDR3 here is CASSITAGVENSPLHF. The CDR3 coding sequence is TGTGCCAGTAGTATTACTGCGGGGGTTGAGAATTCACCCCTCCACTTT.

The chain uses TRBV11-2 and TRBJ2-1; TRBD2 agrees at 10 bases. The CDR3 is 14 residues long. The germline V gene has CDR1 SGHAT and CDR2 FQNNGV. The V gene end was trimmed by 10 bases and the J gene end by 4 bases; junction bases not matched to a gene: 7. CDR3 in DNA: TGTGCCACCGGCGGACTAGCGGATTACAATGAGCAGTTCTTC. This codes for CATGGLADYNEQFF. Variable domain in full (rest from reference TRBV11-2 and TRBJ2-1): EAGVAQSPRYKIIEKRQSVAFWCNPISGHATLYWYQQILGQGPKLLIQFQNNGVVDDSQLPKDRFSAERLKGVDSTLKIQPAKLEDSAVYLCATGGLADYNEQFFGPGTRLTVL.

V and J are TRBV25-1 and TRBJ2-3; 8 nucleotides align to TRBD2. This CDR3 region has 16 residues. Trimming at V came to 4 bases and at J to 6 bases, leaving 12 bases not matched to a gene. Germline V lookup: CDR1 MGHDK, CDR2 SYGVNS. CDR3 residues: CASSALNGGGWDTQYF. The CDR3 DNA follows: TGTGCCAGCAGTGCCCTAAACGGGGGGGGCTGGGATACGCAGTATTTT.

This sequence joins TRBV3-1 (or the pseudogene TRBV3-2) and TRBJ1-1; 7 nucleotides match TRBD1. From germline, CDR1 is LGHDT and CDR2 YNNKEL (reference sequence). Unmatched junction bases numbered 7, after V lost 4 bases and J lost 2 bases. This CDR3 is built from 15 residues. The CDR3 region is CASSLSRTGNTEAFF. Here the CDR3 DNA reads TGTGCCAGCAGCCTCAGCCGGACAGGAAACACTGAAGCTTTCTTT.

The chain employs TRBV2 and TRBJ2-7; TRBD1 aligns across 9 bases. CDR3 length equals 17 residues. CDR1 and CDR2 (germline): SNHLY, FYNNEI. V was pared by 4 bases and J by 4 bases, with 14 bases of the junction left unmatched. CDR3 in amino acids: CASSVTRERQGGYEQYF. For the CDR3, the DNA is TGTGCCAGCAGTGTCACCCGGGAGAGACAGGGGGGTTACGAGCAGTACTTC.

V gene TRBV5-5 combines with J gene TRBJ2-7, with 10 bases identical to TRBD1. The V and J ends lost 2 bases and 3 bases, in that order; junction bases with no gene match: 17. CDR3 length equals 19 residues. In germline, CDR1 is SGHKS, CDR2 YYEKEE (reference sequence). As DNA, the CDR3 is TGTGCCAGCAGCTTTATCCGGGACAGGGGCTCTGGCAACCTCTACGAGCAGTACTTC. It is translated as CASSFIRDRGSGNLYEQYF. Full variable domain (rest looked up from reference TRBV5-5 and TRBJ2-7): DAGVTQSPTHLIKTRGQQVTLRCSPISGHKSVSWYQQVLGQGPQFIFQYYEKEERGRGNFPDRFSARQFPNYSSELNVNALLLGDSALYLCASSFIRDRGSGNLYEQYFGPGTRLTVT.

The chain carries TRBV10-2 and TRBJ1-1, with a tentative D call TRBD1 (6 bases). This CDR3 comprises 14 residues. Germline V gene lookup returns CDR1 WSHSY and CDR2 SAAADI. V was clipped by 8 bases and J by 2 bases, with 15 bases between them. In DNA form, the CDR3 reads TGCGCCAGCGGGGGGGGGCGCGGAAACACTGAAGCTTTCTTT. It is translated as CASGGGRGNTEAFF.